This T cell receptor beta chain was recorded in a study of T cell responses to AZD1222 COVID-19 vaccine. Assay used: immunoSEQ multiplex PCR; TCRdb lists only in-frame clones, some missing. Counted here are about 120,000 clones, 85% to 95% occurring once; the ten biggest clones make up 5%. A remark on this clone: Its antigen is unidentified.

The V end lost 6 bases, the J end lost 2 bases, and 17 bases lay between the germline ends. The CDR3 length is 16 residues. Germline V gene sequence: CDR1 MNHNY, CDR2 SVGAGI (reference sequence). Overall study findings and caveats: The sample set comprised mostly white British donors with more females, and clonal diversity was possibly underestimated. Increased Spike-specific TCR breadth and depth were observed after two AZD1222 doses. Within unmutated variant regions lay the reported targets of nearly half of spike-specific TCRs. Baseline seropositives among AZD1222 recipients totaled only six.

The specimen was peripheral blood, collected 28 days after the second AZD1222 dose. The TCR sequence derives from an adult who received the AZD1222 COVID-19 vaccine. The chain couples TRBV6-6 to TRBJ1-5; no clear D gene. The CDR3 DNA is TGTGCCAGCAGCCCTGTCGTCGGTAGGGGCAATCAGCCCCAGCATTTT. Its translation is CASSPVVGRGNQPQHF.